This T cell receptor beta chain was recovered during a study of cytomegalovirus exposure and HLA in healthy donors. Here immunoSEQ multiplex PCR was the method, and the copy in TCRdb shows in-frame clones only, minus some. Of fewer than 200,000 clones listed, about nine tenths are singletons. Comments on this clone: The antigen remains undetermined.

Germline CDR1 and CDR2: MNHEY and SVGAGI. V lost 6 bases to trimming and J lost 6 bases, with 18 bases between them. CDR3 length: 14 amino acids. Study-wide results and limits: The classifier was said to identify cytomegalovirus status with high specificity and sensitivity. In the 120 validation repertoires, a later analysis found that first-cohort TCR clusters tended to co-occur. Rare sequences made up most TCRs, while some public TCRs were found in many donors. The study put some 160 TCR beta chains on its list as cytomegalovirus-associated.

The chain couples TRBV6-5 to TRBJ2-7; D is undetermined. The sequencing sample was made of PBMCs. This receptor was identified in a woman in her 30s in good health and CMV-seronegative. CDR3 sequence reads: CASSPINRGSEQYF. The CDR3 bases are TGTGCCAGCAGCCCTATAAACAGAGGCTCCGAGCAGTACTTC.